This TCR beta chain was documented in a study of T cells in localized non-small cell lung cancer. The study's findings and limits: Among blood samples, higher T cell density accompanied longer overall survival. The appearance of a median roughly 56 of the top 100 tumor clones was seen in adjacent lung. Adjacent uninvolved lung had the highest clonality, suggesting focused antigen responses. Without multi-region sequencing, intratumor heterogeneity could not be excluded.

In regard to this clone: Its antigen remains unidentified.

Clones were sequenced by immunoSEQ multiplex PCR, and TCRdb holds only the in-frame ones, with some missing. This sample has tens of thousands of clones, with about 90% found just once. The sequence came from a man between 35 and 75 years old with stage I squamous cell lung carcinoma. Sequenced here: peripheral blood, sampled before any cancer treatment.

CDR3 nucleotides: TGCAGCGTTGTAAAGGACTACCTGGCGGAGACCCAGTACTTC. Amino acid sequence: CSVVKDYLAETQYF. The chain couples TRBV29-1 to TRBJ2-5; the D gene is possibly TRBD2 (6 bases). This CDR3 comprises 14 residues. The V end was cut by 4 bases, the J end by 5 bases, with 17 bases between. Germline-derived CDR1 and CDR2 are SQVTM and ANQGSEA.